This is a list of T cell receptor beta chains from one sample in a study of CD8+CD57+ T cells in acquired aplastic anemia. TCRdb recomputed calls from the reads with MiXCR, one row per CDR3 protein. The sample contains some 170,000 distinct CDR3 sequences, 63% of which appear only once. Material: sorted CD4+, CD8+, or CD8+CD57+ T cells (not recorded which) from PBMCs. The receptors originated from a human donor with aplastic anemia. The CDR3 runs from the conserved cysteine through the conserved F or W. A D gene is named only where the DNA matches it firmly. Clone size, where shown, is once, few, many, or a class for clones that have expanded.

abundance	v_gene	j_gene	d_gene	CDR3nt	CDR3aa
many	TRBV19	TRBJ2-3	TRBD2	TGTGCCAGTAGTAGGCTAGCGGGAACAAGTGCAGATACGCAGTATTTT	CASSRLAGTSADTQYF
-	TRBV10-3	TRBJ1-6	-	TGTGCCATCAGTGGTTTGGGGCTTGATTCACCCCTCCACTTT	CAISGLGLDSPLHF
-	TRBV24-1	TRBJ2-1	TRBD1	TGTGCCACCAGTGATTTAGTTGGACAGGGGTACAATGAGCAGTTCTTC	CATSDLVGQGYNEQFF
-	TRBV6-1	TRBJ2-2	-	TGTGCCAGCAGTCGCTCGCGGGGGCTAACCGGGGAGCTGTTTTTT	CASSRSRGLTGELFF
few	TRBV2	TRBJ2-2	TRBD1	TGTGCCAGCAGTATCGACAGGGCCACCGGGGAGCTGTTTTTT	CASSIDRATGELFF
many	TRBV20-1	TRBJ2-7	TRBD2	TGCAGTGCTAGCTTGGGGGGGACTAGTTTGTACGAGCAGTACTTC	CSASLGGTSLYEQYF
medium-sized	TRBV19	TRBJ1-1	-	TGTGCCGCAGGGAGGGCTGAAGCTTTCTTT	CAAGRAEAFF
few	TRBV24-1	TRBJ2-7	-	TGTGCCACCAGTGATCCGGGACAATCCTACGAGCAGTACTTC	CATSDPGQSYEQYF
many	TRBV20-1	TRBJ2-7	-	TGCAGTGCTAGAGATGAGACATACTACGAGCAGTACTTC	CSARDETYYEQYF
many	TRBV6-1	TRBJ1-2	-	TGTGCCAGCAGTGAAGAAGATGGGAGGGGCTACACCTTC	CASSEEDGRGYTF
-	TRBV24-1	TRBJ2-3	-	TGTGCCACCAGTGACTCTTCCTCCCTGGGCACAGATACGCAGTATTTT	CATSDSSSLGTDTQYF
-	TRBV7-9	TRBJ2-5	TRBD2	TGTGCCAGCAGCTTCGCTAGCGGGAGGGCCAAGGGGTCAGAGACCCAGTACTTC	CASSFASGRAKGSETQYF
-	TRBV7-2	TRBJ2-5	TRBD1	TGTGCCAGCAGCTTATCAGGACAGGGGGCGGCCTCGACCCAGTACTTC	CASSLSGQGAASTQYF
-	TRBV24-1	TRBJ2-3	TRBD2	TGTGCCACCAGTGAAACCACTAGCGGGAGGGAGGATACGCAGTATTTT	CATSETTSGREDTQYF
-	TRBV2	TRBJ1-6	-	TGTGCCAGCAGTCCTCTAAGCTCCTATAATTCACCCCTCCACTTT	CASSPLSSYNSPLHF
-	TRBV7-9	TRBJ2-1	TRBD1	TGTGCCAGCAGCCCGCCGACAGGGAGCTCCTACAATGAGCAGTTCTTC	CASSPPTGSSYNEQFF
-	TRBV29-1	TRBJ2-1	-	TGCAGCGTGGGGGAGGTGGAGCGGGTCTCCTACAATGAGCAGTTCTTC	CSVGEVERVSYNEQFF
-	TRBV19	TRBJ1-1	-	TGTGCCAGTAGTATAGGACAGGATCCGGCGGCTTTCTTT	CASSIGQDPAAFF
-	TRBV20-1	TRBJ1-5	-	TGCAGTGCTAGAGACAGTTATAGCAATCAGCCCCAGCATTTT	CSARDSYSNQPQHF
-	TRBV15	TRBJ1-1	-	TGTGCCACCAGCAGAGATTTGGTGAACACTGAAGCTTTCTTT	CATSRDLVNTEAFF
few	TRBV28	TRBJ1-1	TRBD1	TGTGCCAGCAGTCCGATCCCGGGACAGGGGGCCCAGAGAGCTTTCTTT	CASSPIPGQGAQRAFF
-	TRBV25-1	TRBJ2-1	TRBD1	TGTGCCAGCAAGCCGACCGGGACAGGGCATTACAATGAGCAGTTCTTC	CASKPTGTGHYNEQFF
-	TRBV2	TRBJ1-6	-	TGTGCCAGCAGTGAAGCGCTTACAGGGTCAGGTTCACCCCTCCACTTT	CASSEALTGSGSPLHF
-	TRBV6-4	TRBJ2-2	TRBD1	TGTGCCAGCACCCGGGACAGTCACACCGGGGAGCTGTTTTTT	CASTRDSHTGELFF
few	TRBV7-8	TRBJ2-7	TRBD2	TGTGCCAGCAGTTCTCCGACTAGCGGGAGTCGGGACGAGCAGTACTTC	CASSSPTSGSRDEQYF
-	TRBV12-3/TRBV12-4	TRBJ1-2	TRBD1	TGTGCCAGCAGTTTTGGAGGGGGCCGTGGCTACACCTTC	CASSFGGGRGYTF
-	TRBV7-3	TRBJ1-2	-	TGTGCCAGCAGCCCCTCCCAGCCAGGCAACTATGGCTACACCTTC	CASSPSQPGNYGYTF
many	TRBV5-1	TRBJ1-1	-	TGCGCCAGCAGCTTTGACGGGAACACTGAAGCTTTCTTT	CASSFDGNTEAFF
-	TRBV25-1	TRBJ2-4	TRBD1	TGTGCCAGCGGACAGGGGCGGCCCAAAAACATTCAGTACTTC	CASGQGRPKNIQYF
-	TRBV19	TRBJ1-2	-	TGTGCCAGTAGTCCCGGGGGGTTAAGCGGCTACACCTTC	CASSPGGLSGYTF
-	TRBV15	TRBJ2-2	-	TGTGCCACCAGCAGAATAACAGGGAGAACCGGGGAGCTGTTTTTT	CATSRITGRTGELFF
-	TRBV5-5	TRBJ2-1	-	TGTGCCAGCAGCCTTGGACAGCCTGTGGGGGAGCAGTTCTTC	CASSLGQPVGEQFF
once	TRBV12-3/TRBV12-4	TRBJ2-1	-	TGTGCCAGCAGTTCGGTCAGGTTTTACAATGAGCAGTTCTTC	CASSSVRFYNEQFF
-	TRBV7-2	TRBJ2-7	-	TGTGCCAGCAGCTTAGATGGCAGAGAGTACGAGCAGTACTTC	CASSLDGREYEQYF
-	TRBV20-1	TRBJ1-1	-	TGCAGTGCTAGACGAAACAGAGGAGGAACTGAAGCTTTCTTT	CSARRNRGGTEAFF
many	TRBV20-1	TRBJ1-1	TRBD1	TGCAGTGCTCCCCACAGGGGAAACACTGAAGCTTTCTTT	CSAPHRGNTEAFF
few	TRBV4-1	TRBJ1-2	-	TGCGCCAGCAGCCAAGGTGCGACAGGTAGTGTCTACACCTTC	CASSQGATGSVYTF
many	TRBV20-1	TRBJ2-1	-	TGCAGTGCTATGGATGGGCAAACTAGTCCCTACAATGAGCAGTTCTTC	CSAMDGQTSPYNEQFF
-	TRBV2	TRBJ2-7	TRBD2	TGTGCCAGCCGGCTAGCGGGGAACGAGCAGTACTTC	CASRLAGNEQYF